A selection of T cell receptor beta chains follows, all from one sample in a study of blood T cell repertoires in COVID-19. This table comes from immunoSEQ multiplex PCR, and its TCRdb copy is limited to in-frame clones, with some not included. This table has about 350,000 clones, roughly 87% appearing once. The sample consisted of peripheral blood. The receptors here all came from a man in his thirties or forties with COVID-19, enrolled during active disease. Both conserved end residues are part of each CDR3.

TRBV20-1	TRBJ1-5	CSASQGPNQPQHF
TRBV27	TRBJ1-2	CASREQGLPHGYTF
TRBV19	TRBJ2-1	CASSTILAGVNEQFF
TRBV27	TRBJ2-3	CASSLIRPRGRDTQYF
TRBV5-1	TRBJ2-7	CASSLVGGSYEQYF
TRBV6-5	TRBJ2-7	CASTQGLGQYF
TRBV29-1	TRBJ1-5	CSVGQGPNQPQHF
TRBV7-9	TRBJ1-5	CASSLGPGDRYSNQPQHF
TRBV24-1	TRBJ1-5	CATSDSTAYGNQPQHF
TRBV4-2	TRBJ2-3	CASSQSGTSVTDTQYF